This T cell receptor beta chain is from a study of T cells in Graves' hyperthyroidism and ophthalmopathy. RNA transcripts were the template for amplifying TCR beta CDR3 regions. RT-PCR in the first round (using the HTBI primer set) targeted the TCR CDR3. Via MiXCR, TCRdb re-called the multiplex PCR reads, giving one row per CDR3 protein. The top ten clones hold about 8.4% of a sample with 600,000 to 900,000 distinct CDR3 sequences, about 15% of them seen once. This clonotype occurred many times. CDR3 length: 14 amino acids. Per germline, CDR1 KGHSH and CDR2 LQKENI. V dropped 0 bases and J dropped 8 bases, with 11 bases sitting between them.

J is TRBJ2-1 and V is TRBV18; D possibly corresponds to TRBD2 (6 bases). The material sequenced was blood. The clonotype originates from a man between 18 and 29 years old with Graves' hyperthyroidism. This CDR3 is CASSPPGGEHEQFF. In DNA, the CDR3 is TGTGCCAGCTCACCACCGGGCGGGGAGCATGAGCAGTTCTTC.